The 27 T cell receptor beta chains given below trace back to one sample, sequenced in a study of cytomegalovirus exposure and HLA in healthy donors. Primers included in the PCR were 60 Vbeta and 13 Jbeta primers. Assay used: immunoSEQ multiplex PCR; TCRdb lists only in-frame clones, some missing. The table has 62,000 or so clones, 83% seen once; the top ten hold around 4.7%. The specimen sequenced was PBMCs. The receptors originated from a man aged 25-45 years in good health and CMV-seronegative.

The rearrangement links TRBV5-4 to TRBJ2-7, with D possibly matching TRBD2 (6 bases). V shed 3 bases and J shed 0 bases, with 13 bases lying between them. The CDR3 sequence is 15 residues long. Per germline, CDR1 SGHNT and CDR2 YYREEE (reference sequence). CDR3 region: CASSSPRGSSYEQYF. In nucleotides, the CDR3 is TGTGCCAGCAGCTCCCCTCGGGGGTCCTCCTACGAGCAGTACTTC.

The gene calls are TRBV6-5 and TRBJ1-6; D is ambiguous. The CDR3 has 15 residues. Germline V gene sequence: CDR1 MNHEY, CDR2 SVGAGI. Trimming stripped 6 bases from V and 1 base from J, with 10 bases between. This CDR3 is CASRVAGSYNSPLHF. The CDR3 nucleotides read TGTGCCAGCAGGGTTGCCGGGTCCTATAATTCACCCCTCCACTTT.

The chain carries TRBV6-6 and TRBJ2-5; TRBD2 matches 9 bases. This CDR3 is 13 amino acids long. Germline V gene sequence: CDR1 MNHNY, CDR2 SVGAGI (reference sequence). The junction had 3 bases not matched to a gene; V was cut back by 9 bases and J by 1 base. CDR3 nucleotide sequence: TGTGCCAGGACTAGCGGAACCCAAGAGACCCAGTACTTC. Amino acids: CARTSGTQETQYF.

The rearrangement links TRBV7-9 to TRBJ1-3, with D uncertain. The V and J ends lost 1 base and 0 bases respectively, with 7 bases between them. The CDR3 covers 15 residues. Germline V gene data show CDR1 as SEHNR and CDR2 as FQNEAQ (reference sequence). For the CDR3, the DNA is TGTGCCAGCAGCTTAGACAGCTACTCTGGAAACACCATATATTTT. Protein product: CASSLDSYSGNTIYF.

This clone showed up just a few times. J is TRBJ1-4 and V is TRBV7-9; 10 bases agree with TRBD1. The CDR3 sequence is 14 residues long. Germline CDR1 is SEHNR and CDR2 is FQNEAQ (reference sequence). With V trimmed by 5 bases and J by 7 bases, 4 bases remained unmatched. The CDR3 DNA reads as TGTGCCAGCAGCCCCCGGACAGGGGGTGAAAAACTGTTTTTT. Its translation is CASSPRTGGEKLFF.

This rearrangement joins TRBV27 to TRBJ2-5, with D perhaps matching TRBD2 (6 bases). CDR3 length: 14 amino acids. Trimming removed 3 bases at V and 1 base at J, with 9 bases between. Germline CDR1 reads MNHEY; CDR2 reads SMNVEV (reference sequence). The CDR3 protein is CASSFRGGQETQYF. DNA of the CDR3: TGTGCCAGCAGTTTCCGGGGAGGCCAAGAGACCCAGTACTTC.

CDR3 in amino acids: CASSLKQGNGKGYTF. The CDR3 DNA reads TGTGCCAGCAGCTTGAAACAGGGGAATGGAAAGGGCTACACCTTC. The J gene is TRBJ1-2, the V gene TRBV7-6, with 7 bases lining up with TRBD1. With V trimmed by 3 bases and J by 8 bases, 12 bases remained unmatched. The CDR3 has 15 amino acids. The V gene's germline CDR1 is SGHVS and CDR2 FNYEAQ.

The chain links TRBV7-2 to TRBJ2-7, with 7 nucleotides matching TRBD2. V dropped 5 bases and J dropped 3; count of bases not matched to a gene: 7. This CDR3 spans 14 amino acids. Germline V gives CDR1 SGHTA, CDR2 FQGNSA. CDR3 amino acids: CASSTSWGGYEQYF. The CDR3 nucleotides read TGTGCCAGCAGCACGTCTTGGGGGGGCTACGAGCAGTACTTC.

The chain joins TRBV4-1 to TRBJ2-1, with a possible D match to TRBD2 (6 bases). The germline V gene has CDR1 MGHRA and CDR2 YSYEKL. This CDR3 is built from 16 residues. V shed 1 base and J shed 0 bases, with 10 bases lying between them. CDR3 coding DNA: TGCGCCAGCAGCCAAGGGGCGGGGACCTCCTACAATGAGCAGTTCTTC. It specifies CASSQGAGTSYNEQFF.

The CDR3 DNA sequence: TGTGCCAGCAGTTACTCGAGAGGCAATGAGCAGTTCTTC. It codes for CASSYSRGNEQFF. The chain couples TRBV6-6 to TRBJ2-1, with D unclear. V lost 0 bases to trimming and J lost 6 bases, with 6 bases between them. Germline-derived CDR1 and CDR2 are MNHNY and SVGAGI (reference sequence). CDR3 length: 13 residues.

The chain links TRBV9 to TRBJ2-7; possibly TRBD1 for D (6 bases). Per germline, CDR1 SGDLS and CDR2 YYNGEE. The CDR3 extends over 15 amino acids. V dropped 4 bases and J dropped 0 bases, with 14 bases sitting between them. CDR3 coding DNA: TGTGCCAGCAGCCCCCGGGGACAATACTCCTACGAGCAGTACTTC. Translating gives CASSPRGQYSYEQYF.

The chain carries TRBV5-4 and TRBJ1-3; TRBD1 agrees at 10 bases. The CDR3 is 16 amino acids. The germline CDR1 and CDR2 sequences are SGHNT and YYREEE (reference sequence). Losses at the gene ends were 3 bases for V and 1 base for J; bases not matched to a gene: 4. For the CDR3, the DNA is TGTGCCAGCAGCTGGGGACAGGGGCTTTCTGGAAACACCATATATTTT. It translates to CASSWGQGLSGNTIYF.

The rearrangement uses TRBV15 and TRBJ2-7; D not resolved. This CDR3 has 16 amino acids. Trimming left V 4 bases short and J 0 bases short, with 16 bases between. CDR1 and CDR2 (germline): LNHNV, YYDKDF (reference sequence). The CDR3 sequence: CATSTALRGSSYEQYF. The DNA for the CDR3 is TGTGCCACCAGCACCGCCCTTCGAGGAAGCTCCTACGAGCAGTACTTC.

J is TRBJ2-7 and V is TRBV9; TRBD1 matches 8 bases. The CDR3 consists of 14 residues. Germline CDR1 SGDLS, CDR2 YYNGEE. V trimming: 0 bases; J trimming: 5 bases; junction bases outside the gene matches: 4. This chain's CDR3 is CASSVGSGGDEQYF. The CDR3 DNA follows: TGTGCCAGCAGCGTAGGTTCAGGGGGCGACGAGCAGTACTTC.

The CDR3 here is CSAAGVMNTEAFF. The CDR3 coding sequence is TGCAGCGCTGCAGGGGTTATGAACACTGAAGCTTTCTTT. V usage is TRBV29-1 and J usage is TRBJ1-1, with a weak D call TRBD1 (6 bases). Between the trimmed V and J ends, which lost 7 bases and 0 bases, there was a span of 12 bases. The CDR3 is made up of 13 amino acids. The germline V gene has CDR1 SQVTM and CDR2 ANQGSEA.

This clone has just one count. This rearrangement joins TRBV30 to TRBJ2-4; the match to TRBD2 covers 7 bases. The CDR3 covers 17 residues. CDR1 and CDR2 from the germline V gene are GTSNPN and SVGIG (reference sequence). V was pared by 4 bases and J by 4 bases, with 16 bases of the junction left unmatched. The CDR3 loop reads CAWNVGSGWGKKNIQYF. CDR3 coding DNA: TGTGCCTGGAACGTGGGTAGCGGGTGGGGTAAGAAAAACATTCAGTACTTC.

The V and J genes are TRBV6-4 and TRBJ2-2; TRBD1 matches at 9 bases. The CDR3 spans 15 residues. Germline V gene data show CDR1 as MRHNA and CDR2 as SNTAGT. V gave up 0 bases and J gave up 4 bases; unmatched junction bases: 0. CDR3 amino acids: CASSDSQGATGELFF. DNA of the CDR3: TGTGCCAGCAGTGACTCACAGGGGGCCACCGGGGAGCTGTTTTTT.

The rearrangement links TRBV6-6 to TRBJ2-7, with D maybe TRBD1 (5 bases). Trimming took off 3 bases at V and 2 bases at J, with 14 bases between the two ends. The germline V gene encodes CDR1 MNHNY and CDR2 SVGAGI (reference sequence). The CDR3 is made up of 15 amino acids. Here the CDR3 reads CASSYEAGRTYEQYF. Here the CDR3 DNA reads TGTGCCAGCAGTTATGAGGCAGGGCGGACCTACGAGCAGTACTTC.

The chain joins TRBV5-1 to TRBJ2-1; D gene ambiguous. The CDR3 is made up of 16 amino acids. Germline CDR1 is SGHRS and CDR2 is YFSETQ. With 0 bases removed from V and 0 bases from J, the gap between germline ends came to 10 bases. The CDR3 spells CASSLGPTSSYNEQFF. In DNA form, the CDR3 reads TGCGCCAGCAGCTTGGGTCCCACGAGCTCCTACAATGAGCAGTTCTTC.

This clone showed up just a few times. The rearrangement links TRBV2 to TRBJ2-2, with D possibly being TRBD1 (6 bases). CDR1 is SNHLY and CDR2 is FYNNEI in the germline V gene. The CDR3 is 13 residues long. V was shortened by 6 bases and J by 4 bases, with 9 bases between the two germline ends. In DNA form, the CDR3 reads TGTGCCAGCAGGTTGGACAGCACCGGGGAGCTGTTTTTT. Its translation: CASRLDSTGELFF.

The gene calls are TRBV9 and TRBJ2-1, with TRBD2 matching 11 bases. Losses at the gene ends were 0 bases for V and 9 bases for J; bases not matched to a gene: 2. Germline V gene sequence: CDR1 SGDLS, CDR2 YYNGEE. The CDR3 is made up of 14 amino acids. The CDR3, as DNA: TGTGCCAGCAGCGTAGATAGCGGGAGGGGTGAGCAGTTCTTC. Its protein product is CASSVDSGRGEQFF.

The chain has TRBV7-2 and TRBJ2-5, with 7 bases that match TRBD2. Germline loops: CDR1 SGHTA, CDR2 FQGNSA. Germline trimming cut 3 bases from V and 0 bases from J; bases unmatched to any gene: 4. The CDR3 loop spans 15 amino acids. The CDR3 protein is CASSFIAGNQETQYF. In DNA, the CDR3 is TGTGCCAGCAGCTTTATAGCGGGTAACCAAGAGACCCAGTACTTC.

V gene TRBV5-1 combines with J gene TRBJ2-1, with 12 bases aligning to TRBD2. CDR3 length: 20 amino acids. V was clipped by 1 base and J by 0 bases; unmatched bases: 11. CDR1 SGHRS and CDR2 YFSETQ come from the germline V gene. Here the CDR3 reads CASSLSLGLAGGPSYNEQFF. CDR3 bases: TGCGCCAGCAGCTTGTCTTTGGGGCTAGCGGGAGGGCCCTCCTACAATGAGCAGTTCTTC.

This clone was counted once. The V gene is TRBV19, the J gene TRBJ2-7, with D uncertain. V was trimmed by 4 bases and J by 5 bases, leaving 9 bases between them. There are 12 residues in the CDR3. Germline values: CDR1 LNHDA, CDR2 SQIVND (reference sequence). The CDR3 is CASSTPPNEQYF. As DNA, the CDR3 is TGTGCCAGTAGTACCCCCCCCAACGAGCAGTACTTC.

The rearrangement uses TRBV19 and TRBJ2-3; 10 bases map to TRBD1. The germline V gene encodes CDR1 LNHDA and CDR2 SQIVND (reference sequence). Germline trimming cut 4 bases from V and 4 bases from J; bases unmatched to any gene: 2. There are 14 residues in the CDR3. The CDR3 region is CASSTGQGADTQYF. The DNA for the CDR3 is TGTGCCAGTAGTACCGGACAGGGGGCAGATACGCAGTATTTT.

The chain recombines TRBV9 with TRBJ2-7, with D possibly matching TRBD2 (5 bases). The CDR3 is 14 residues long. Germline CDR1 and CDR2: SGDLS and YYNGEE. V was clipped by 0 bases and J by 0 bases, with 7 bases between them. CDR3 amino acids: CASSVDGGSYEQYF. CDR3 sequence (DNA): TGTGCCAGCAGCGTAGATGGAGGCTCCTACGAGCAGTACTTC. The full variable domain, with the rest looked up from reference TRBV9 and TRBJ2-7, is DSGVTQTPKHLITATGQRVTLRCSPRSGDLSVYWYQQSLDQGLQFLIQYYNGEERAKGNILERFSAQQFPDLHSELNLSSLELGDSALYFCASSVDGGSYEQYFGPGTRLTVT.

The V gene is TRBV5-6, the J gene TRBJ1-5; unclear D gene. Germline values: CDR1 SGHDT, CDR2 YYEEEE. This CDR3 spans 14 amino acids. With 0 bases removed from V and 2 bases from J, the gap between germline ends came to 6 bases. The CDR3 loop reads CASSLGHGNQPQHF. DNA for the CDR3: TGTGCCAGCAGCTTGGGACACGGCAATCAGCCCCAGCATTTT.